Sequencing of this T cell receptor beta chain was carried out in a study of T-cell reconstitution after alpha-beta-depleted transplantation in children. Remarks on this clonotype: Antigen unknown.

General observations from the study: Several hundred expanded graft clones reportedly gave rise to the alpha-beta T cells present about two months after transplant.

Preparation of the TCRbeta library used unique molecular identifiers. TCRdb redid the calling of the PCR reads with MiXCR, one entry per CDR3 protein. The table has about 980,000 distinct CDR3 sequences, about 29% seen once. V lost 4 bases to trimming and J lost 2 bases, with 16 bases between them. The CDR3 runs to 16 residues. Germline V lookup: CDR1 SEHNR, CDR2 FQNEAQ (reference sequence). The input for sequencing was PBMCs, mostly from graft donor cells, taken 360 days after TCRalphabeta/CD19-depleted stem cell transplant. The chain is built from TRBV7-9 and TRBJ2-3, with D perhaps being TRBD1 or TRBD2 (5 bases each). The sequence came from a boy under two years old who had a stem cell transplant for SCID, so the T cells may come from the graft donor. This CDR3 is CASSSSPGTFTDTQYF. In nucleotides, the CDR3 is TGTGCCAGCAGCTCAAGCCCCGGGACGTTCACAGATACGCAGTATTTT.